This is a list of T cell receptor beta chains from one sample in a study of Ad26.COV2.S vaccination and SARS-CoV-2 variants. The protocol was immunoSEQ multiplex PCR, while the TCRdb copy is restricted to in-frame clones and leaves out a portion. Of roughly 380,000 clones listed, roughly 87% are singletons. The source was peripheral blood, collected in a trial of Ad26.COV2.S vaccine versus placebo. These receptors originate from a person between 18 and 60 years old who received the Ad26.COV2.S COVID-19 vaccine or a placebo. Each CDR3 is given with its conserved first and last residue. A D gene is named only where the DNA matches it firmly. Some rows mark clone size as missing; the rest say once, few, many or name a class of expanded clone.

-	TRBV29-1	TRBJ1-2	-	CSVEGLWLGGYTF	TGCAGCGTTGAGGGTTTATGGCTAGGGGGCTACACCTTC
TRBD2	TRBV5-4	TRBJ2-1	-	CASSSGTRSEQFF	TGTGCCAGCAGCTCCGGGACTAGAAGTGAGCAGTTCTTC
-	TRBV6-1	TRBJ1-2	-	CASREGYARGYTF	TGTGCCAGCAGGGAAGGGTACGCCCGCGGCTACACCTTC
TRBD1	TRBV5-4	TRBJ1-2	-	CASSYGTGNYGYTF	TGTGCCAGCAGCTACGGGACAGGGAACTATGGCTACACCTTC
TRBD1	TRBV27	TRBJ1-5	-	CASSPGQGLRQPQHF	TGTGCCAGCAGCCCCGGACAGGGGTTGCGACAGCCCCAGCATTTT
-	TRBV6-2/TRBV6-3	TRBJ2-1	-	CASSQKKVSYNEQFF	TGTGCCAGCAGTCAGAAGAAAGTATCCTACAATGAGCAGTTCTTC
TRBD2	TRBV3-1/TRBV3-2	TRBJ2-3	-	CASSPQRGGVTDTQYF	TGTGCCAGCAGCCCCCAGCGGGGGGGGGTCACAGATACGCAGTATTTT
TRBD2	TRBV20-1	TRBJ2-5	-	CSASPSGGGVPQETQYF	TGCAGTGCTAGTCCCTCTGGCGGGGGAGTACCCCAAGAAACCCAGTACTTC
-	TRBV6-5	TRBJ2-6	-	CASGSGANVLTF	TGTGCCAGCGGGTCTGGGGCCAACGTCCTGACTTTC
-	TRBV9	TRBJ1-2	-	CASSGGADYGYTF	TGTGCCAGCAGCGGGGGGGCAGACTATGGCTACACCTTC
-	TRBV7-3	TRBJ2-3	-	CASSFSRGTDTQYF	TGTGCCAGCAGCTTTTCCCGGGGCACAGATACGCAGTATTTT
-	TRBV18	TRBJ1-5	-	CASSPPGQRNQPQHF	TGTGCCAGCTCACCACCCGGACAGCGCAATCAGCCCCAGCATTTT
-	TRBV6-5	TRBJ1-2	few	CASTVQRGNYGYTF	TGTGCCAGCACGGTACAGCGGGGAAACTATGGCTACACCTTC
-	TRBV6-5	TRBJ1-5	-	CASRRRMDQPQHF	TGTGCCAGCAGGCGGAGAATGGATCAGCCCCAGCATTTT
TRBD2	TRBV5-5	TRBJ2-1	-	CASSFQRGGRDEQFF	TGTGCCAGCAGCTTCCAGCGGGGGGGCAGGGATGAGCAGTTCTTC
TRBD2	TRBV5-4	TRBJ2-7	-	CASSFSGGEYYEQYF	TGTGCCAGCAGCTTCTCGGGGGGGGAATACTACGAGCAGTACTTC
-	TRBV12-3/TRBV12-4	TRBJ1-2	-	CASSFVVGYGYTF	TGTGCCAGCAGTTTCGTGGTTGGCTATGGCTACACCTTC
TRBD1	TRBV4-1	TRBJ1-4	-	CASSHGQGASNEKLFF	TGCGCCAGCAGCCATGGACAGGGGGCTTCTAATGAAAAACTGTTTTTT
TRBD1	TRBV7-8	TRBJ2-7	-	CASSPDRQISYEQYF	TGTGCCAGCAGCCCGGACAGGCAAATCTCCTACGAGCAGTACTTC
-	TRBV10-3	TRBJ1-1	-	CAISSLAGEEAFF	TGTGCCATCAGTTCCCTCGCGGGGGAGGAGGCTTTCTTT
-	TRBV20-1	TRBJ1-4	few	CSARELEKLFF	TGCAGTGCTAGAGAATTAGAAAAACTGTTTTTT
TRBD1	TRBV4-2	TRBJ1-1	once	CATKTGQNTEAFF	TGTGCCACGAAGACAGGGCAGAACACTGAAGCTTTCTTT
TRBD2	TRBV2	TRBJ2-7	once	CASSLGLTYEQYF	TGTGCCAGTTCTTTGGGACTAACCTACGAGCAGTACTTC
-	TRBV23-1	TRBJ1-2	-	CASSSGSPNYGYTF	TGCGCCAGCAGTTCTGGCTCCCCGAACTATGGCTACACCTTC
-	TRBV5-1	TRBJ2-1	once	CASSLTQGFEQFF	TGCGCCAGCAGCTTGACACAGGGATTTGAGCAGTTCTTC
-	TRBV5-6	TRBJ1-1	once	CASSSTTDREAFF	TGTGCCAGCAGCTCCACGACTGACAGGGAAGCTTTCTTT
-	TRBV14	TRBJ1-3	-	CASSQDRLGNTIYF	TGTGCCAGCAGCCAAGACAGGCTCGGAAACACCATATATTTT
TRBD1	TRBV30	TRBJ2-2	-	CAWRQGAAGELFF	TGTGCCTGGAGACAGGGGGCGGCCGGGGAGCTGTTTTTT
-	TRBV25-1	TRBJ1-6	-	CASSELSNSPLHF	TGTGCCAGCAGTGAATTATCTAATTCACCCCTCCACTTT
-	TRBV19	TRBJ1-2	-	CASSSPQGMSGYTF	TGTGCCAGTAGTAGTCCCCAGGGGATGAGTGGCTACACCTTC
-	TRBV30	TRBJ1-2	-	CAWSSRAGFLNYGYTF	TGTGCCTGGAGTTCTCGGGCGGGTTTTCTGAACTATGGCTACACCTTC
TRBD1	TRBV29-1	TRBJ1-2	-	CSVEQGDPYGYTF	TGCAGCGTTGAACAGGGGGACCCCTATGGCTACACCTTC
-	TRBV29-1	TRBJ2-7	-	CSAKQVIGTQVSYEQYF	TGCAGCGCCAAACAAGTCATCGGGACACAGGTTTCCTACGAGCAGTACTTC
-	TRBV27	TRBJ2-6	-	CASSHRGRSSGANVLTF	TGTGCCAGCAGTCACCGGGGACGGAGCTCTGGGGCCAACGTCCTGACTTTC
TRBD1	TRBV30	TRBJ1-1	-	CAWSVVQGGSAEAFF	TGTGCCTGGAGTGTAGTTCAGGGGGGAAGCGCTGAAGCTTTCTTT
TRBD1	TRBV30	TRBJ1-5	-	CAWSVGQGNQPQHF	TGTGCCTGGAGTGTAGGACAGGGTAATCAGCCCCAGCATTTT
-	TRBV6-5	TRBJ2-7	-	CASSWGYEQYF	TGTGCCAGCAGTTGGGGTTACGAGCAGTACTTC
-	TRBV27	TRBJ2-6	-	CASSLYSLRGSGANVLTF	TGTGCCAGCAGTTTATACAGCCTCCGGGGCTCTGGGGCCAACGTCCTGACTTTC
-	TRBV5-6	TRBJ2-7	-	CASRAGSYEQYF	TGTGCCAGCAGAGCAGGGTCTTACGAGCAGTACTTC
-	TRBV12-3/TRBV12-4	TRBJ2-3	-	CASSRQTDTQYF	TGTGCCAGCAGCAGACAGACAGATACGCAGTATTTT
-	TRBV30	TRBJ2-7	-	CAWRRAGVYEQYF	TGTGCCTGGAGGCGGGCAGGGGTTTACGAGCAGTACTTC
-	TRBV7-9	TRBJ2-1	-	CASSPGTGRGWEQFF	TGTGCCAGCAGCCCCGGGACCGGCCGAGGATGGGAACAGTTCTTC
TRBD1	TRBV7-2	TRBJ1-2	once	CASSWTAQGEGDGYTF	TGTGCCAGCAGCTGGACAGCACAGGGGGAAGGGGATGGCTACACCTTC
-	TRBV5-1	TRBJ2-7	-	CASSLESAPEAEQYF	TGCGCCAGCAGCTTGGAATCAGCCCCGGAGGCCGAGCAGTACTTC
-	TRBV7-6	TRBJ1-2	-	CASRSQGTYGYTF	TGTGCCAGCAGATCACAGGGTACCTATGGCTACACCTTC
TRBD1	TRBV19	TRBJ1-1	-	CATGQGAMNTEAFF	TGTGCCACCGGACAGGGGGCGATGAACACTGAAGCTTTCTTT
-	TRBV28	TRBJ1-2	-	CASSLPQYGYTF	TGTGCCAGCAGCCTACCCCAATATGGCTACACCTTC
-	TRBV5-4	TRBJ1-6	-	CASRARKDNSPLHF	TGTGCCAGCCGAGCCAGGAAGGATAATTCACCCCTCCACTTT
TRBD2	TRBV6-2/TRBV6-3	TRBJ2-7	-	CASSLRTSGGREQYF	TGTGCCAGCAGTCTCCGGACTAGCGGGGGGAGGGAGCAGTACTTC
-	TRBV10-3	TRBJ1-5	-	CAISPDSSNQPQHF	TGTGCCATCAGCCCGGACAGTAGCAATCAGCCCCAGCATTTT
-	TRBV18	TRBJ1-5	-	CASSPSGDSNQPQHF	TGTGCCAGCTCACCCTCCGGGGATAGCAATCAGCCCCAGCATTTT
-	TRBV6-5	TRBJ1-1	-	CASNEGDTEAFF	TGTGCCAGCAACGAGGGTGACACTGAAGCTTTCTTT
-	TRBV15	TRBJ1-2	-	CATSRDVQGYGYTF	TGTGCCACCAGCAGAGATGTCCAGGGTTATGGCTACACCTTC
TRBD2	TRBV18	TRBJ2-5	once	CASSAAPGLAGTETQYF	TGTGCCAGCTCAGCTGCCCCGGGACTAGCGGGGACAGAGACCCAGTACTTC
-	TRBV6-2/TRBV6-3	TRBJ1-2	-	CASSYTGADGYTF	TGTGCCAGCAGTTACACCGGGGCGGATGGCTACACCTTC